The next 28 T cell receptor beta chains were all read from a single sample in a study of control samples from healthy donors and cancer patients. Data came from immunoSEQ multiplex PCR; TCRdb stores just in-frame clones and leaves some out. The data show some 130,000 clones, with over 80% seen just once and roughly 2.1% held by the top ten. The sample comprised blood. These receptor sequences come from a woman between 50 and 59 years old in good health.

This chain links TRBV28 with TRBJ2-7; D is perhaps TRBD1 or TRBD2 (5 bases each). Looked up from germline, CDR1 is MDHEN and CDR2 is SYDVKM. The CDR3 has 14 residues. With 6 bases removed from V and 3 bases from J, the gap between germline ends came to 15 bases. CDR3 protein: CASSRAGAYYEQYF. CDR3 nucleotides: TGTGCCAGCAGCCGCGCCGGGGCCTACTACGAGCAGTACTTC. Full variable domain (rest looked up from reference TRBV28 and TRBJ2-7): DVKVTQSSRYLVKRTGEKVFLECVQDMDHENMFWYRQDPGLGLRLIYFSYDVKMKEKGDIPEGYSVSREKKERFSLILESASTNQTSMYLCASSRAGAYYEQYFGPGTRLTVT.

The chain uses TRBV7-8 and TRBJ1-1; no clear D. Germline CDR1 and CDR2: SGHVS and FQNEAQ. Trimming took off 5 bases at V and 6 bases at J, with 22 bases between the two ends. The length of the CDR3 is 16 residues. CDR3 sequence: CASSLRRTQLIPEAFF. The CDR3 DNA follows: TGTGCCAGCAGCCTTCGACGCACACAGTTAATCCCTGAAGCTTTCTTT.

The CDR3 spells CASSQQENAYYGYTF. CDR3 bases: TGTGCCAGCAGCCAGCAGGAAAATGCCTACTATGGCTACACCTTC. V is TRBV14 and J is TRBJ1-2; D gene ambiguous. Per germline, CDR1 SGHDN and CDR2 FVKESK. The CDR3 consists of 15 residues. V was clipped by 3 bases and J by 3 bases, with 14 bases between them. The entire variable domain, with the rest obtained from reference TRBV14 and TRBJ1-2, is as follows: EAGVTQFPSHSVIEKGQTVTLRCDPISGHDNLYWYRRVMGKEIKFLLHFVKESKQDESGMPNNRFLAERTGGTYSTLKVQPAELEDSGVYFCASSQQENAYYGYTFGSGTRLTVV.

The chain joins TRBV15 to TRBJ2-7, with a tentative D call TRBD2 (6 bases). CDR3 size: 14 residues. V lost 3 bases and J 3 bases, leaving 12 bases between the germline ends. Germline CDR1 and CDR2: LNHNV and YYDKDF (reference sequence). DNA for the CDR3: TGTGCCACCAGCAGGGACCTGGGGGGCTACGAGCAGTACTTC. This encodes CATSRDLGGYEQYF.

The chain employs TRBV18 and TRBJ2-3; D perhaps matches TRBD2 (6 bases). Deletions cut 0 bases from V and 6 bases from J, with 10 bases between. CDR1 is KGHSH and CDR2 is LQKENI in the germline V gene. This CDR3 has 14 amino acids. The CDR3 coding sequence is TGTGCCAGCTCACCACCCACTAGCTGGGATACGCAGTATTTT. Translation gives CASSPPTSWDTQYF.

The table lists this clone with a count of one. The rearrangement joins TRBV18 to TRBJ1-1; D may be TRBD1 (5 bases). The CDR3 has 14 amino acids. Germline lookup yields CDR1 KGHSH and CDR2 LQKENI. V lost 2 bases, J lost 7 bases, and 14 bases lay in between. This CDR3 is CASSPSGPSREAFF. DNA for the CDR3: TGTGCCAGCTCACCATCAGGGCCCAGCCGTGAAGCTTTCTTT.

The rearrangement joins TRBV6-5 to TRBJ2-7; 7 bases are a match to TRBD1. This CDR3 comprises 15 residues. V was clipped by 6 bases and J by 2 bases; unmatched bases: 10. The germline V gene has CDR1 MNHEY and CDR2 SVGAGI. CDR3 sequence: CASSTGQRRPYEQYF. CDR3 in DNA: TGTGCCAGCAGCACGGGACAGCGCCGGCCCTACGAGCAGTACTTC.

The V gene is TRBV6-5, the J gene TRBJ2-7, with 8 positions matching TRBD1. The CDR3 totals 14 residues. Germline values: CDR1 MNHEY, CDR2 SVGAGI. Germline trimming cut 8 bases from V and 2 bases from J; bases unmatched to any gene: 8. In DNA, the CDR3 is TGTGCCAGCGGGGGGACAGGACGTACCTACGAGCAGTACTTC. It is translated as CASGGTGRTYEQYF.

The CDR3 DNA sequence: TGCGCCAGCAGCAAAGACAGGGTTTCCGACGAGCAGTACTTC. It translates to CASSKDRVSDEQYF. V is TRBV5-1 and J is TRBJ2-7; 7 nucleotides align to TRBD1. The junction had 9 bases not matched to a gene; V was cut back by 4 bases and J by 5 bases. Per germline, CDR1 SGHRS and CDR2 YFSETQ. The length of the CDR3 is 14 residues.

This chain uses TRBV25-1 with TRBJ2-7; maybe TRBD1 (6 bases). Germline V gives CDR1 MGHDK, CDR2 SYGVNS. The CDR3 has 16 amino acids. Trimming cost V 1 base and J 5 bases, with 18 bases left between them. In nucleotides, the CDR3 is TGTGCCAGCAGTGAATTAGTGGGGGCGTCAAGGAACGAGCAGTACTTC. This codes for CASSELVGASRNEQYF.

The chain couples TRBV5-1 to TRBJ2-7; 9 nucleotides match TRBD2. V lost 3 bases, J lost 6 bases, and 10 bases stayed unmatched. The CDR3 spans 15 residues. Per the germline V gene, CDR1 is SGHRS and CDR2 is YFSETQ. The chain's CDR3 is CASSSAGLARSEQYF. DNA of the CDR3: TGCGCCAGCAGCTCCGCGGGACTAGCTCGATCCGAGCAGTACTTC. Full variable domain (outside the CDR3, taken from reference TRBV5-1 and TRBJ2-7): KAGVTQTPRYLIKTRGQQVTLSCSPISGHRSVSWYQQTPGQGLQFLFEYFSETQRNKGNFPGRFSGRQFSNSRSEMNVSTLELGDSALYLCASSSAGLARSEQYFGPGTRLTVT.

V and J are TRBV9 and TRBJ1-3; D gene unclear. V lost 4 bases and J 1 base, leaving 15 bases between the germline ends. Germline CDR1 and CDR2: SGDLS and YYNGEE. This CDR3 has 16 residues. The CDR3 nucleotides read TGTGCCAGCAGCCCCCAAGGTCCTTTATCTGGAAACACCATATATTTT. Amino acid sequence: CASSPQGPLSGNTIYF.

The rearrangement links TRBV11-2 to TRBJ2-3; the match to TRBD2 covers 9 bases. V dropped 3 bases and J dropped 5; count of bases not matched to a gene: 6. The CDR3 is 15 residues long. Germline values: CDR1 SGHAT, CDR2 FQNNGV. CDR3 residues: CASSFAGGLGDTQYF. As DNA, the CDR3 is TGTGCCAGCAGCTTCGCGGGGGGGTTGGGAGATACGCAGTATTTT.

The chain has TRBV19 and TRBJ1-2, with 7 bases matching TRBD1. CDR1 is LNHDA and CDR2 is SQIVND in the germline V gene (reference sequence). The V segment lost 4 bases and the J segment 4 bases; nucleotides outside the gene matches: 3. The CDR3 extends over 13 amino acids. The CDR3 reads CASSKTGAYGYTF. The CDR3 DNA is TGTGCCAGTAGTAAAACAGGGGCCTATGGCTACACCTTC.

This clone was seen just once. The chain recombines TRBV6-5 with TRBJ2-5; D remains ambiguous. The CDR3 consists of 14 residues. Germline V CDR1 and CDR2: MNHEY, SVGAGI. V was pared by 0 bases and J by 5 bases, with 10 bases between. The CDR3 region is CASSYSHLRETQYF. CDR3 DNA sequence: TGTGCCAGCAGTTACTCACACCTCCGGGAGACCCAGTACTTC.

This clone was picked up a small number of times. The chain employs TRBV7-9 and TRBJ2-2, with D tentatively TRBD2 (5 bases). The germline V gene has CDR1 SEHNR and CDR2 FQNEAQ (reference sequence). CDR3 size: 15 residues. The ends were cut back, 5 bases at V and 5 bases at J, with 15 bases in the middle. The CDR3 region is CASSLYTAETGELFF. For the CDR3, the DNA is TGTGCCAGCAGCCTATACACAGCGGAGACCGGGGAGCTGTTTTTT.

The chain recombines TRBV10-3 with TRBJ2-3; TRBD1 matches at 8 bases. The CDR3 loop spans 15 amino acids. CDR1 and CDR2 (germline): ENHRY, SYGVKD. Losses at the gene ends were 6 bases for V and 4 bases for J; bases not matched to a gene: 9. The CDR3 loop is CAIRTGEYRADTQYF. CDR3 in DNA: TGTGCCATCAGGACAGGGGAGTATCGGGCAGATACGCAGTATTTT.

V gene TRBV2 combines with J gene TRBJ2-1; weak D call: TRBD1 (6 bases). CDR1 and CDR2 (germline): SNHLY, FYNNEI. The CDR3 runs 14 residues. The germline V and J ends were trimmed by 3 bases and 5 bases, with 11 bases remaining between them. Here the CDR3 DNA reads TGTGCCAGCAGTGAGCTGGGGGCCAACAATGAGCAGTTCTTC. This codes for CASSELGANNEQFF.

This chain uses TRBV7-2 with TRBJ1-1; no reliable D call. From germline, CDR1 is SGHTA and CDR2 FQGNSA. The CDR3 consists of 12 residues. The germline V and J ends were trimmed by 5 bases and 4 bases, with 8 bases remaining between them. The CDR3 loop is CASSKTGTEAFF. The CDR3 coding sequence is TGTGCCAGCAGCAAGACCGGCACTGAAGCTTTCTTT.

The J gene is TRBJ2-1, the V gene TRBV5-6; the D gene is possibly TRBD2 (5 bases). Germline V gene data show CDR1 as SGHDT and CDR2 as YYEEEE. Trimming took off 2 bases at V and 10 bases at J, with 7 bases between the two ends. The CDR3 is 11 residues long. CDR3 sequence reads: CASSFGVEQFF. The CDR3 nucleotides read TGTGCCAGCAGCTTCGGGGTAGAGCAGTTCTTC.

This clone occurred once. The chain combines TRBV19 with TRBJ1-2; weak D call: TRBD1 (6 bases). This CDR3 has 15 residues. V gave up 6 bases and J gave up 5 bases, with 19 bases separating them. From germline, CDR1 is LNHDA and CDR2 SQIVND (reference sequence). The CDR3 is CASSNRQAGKYGYTF. In nucleotides, the CDR3 is TGTGCCAGTAGCAACCGACAGGCCGGGAAGTATGGCTACACCTTC.

This sequence joins TRBV6-6 and TRBJ1-6; D remains ambiguous. CDR1 is MNHNY, CDR2 SVGAGI, per germline (reference sequence). The CDR3 covers 16 residues. With 0 bases removed from V and 8 bases from J, the gap between germline ends came to 14 bases. The DNA for the CDR3 is TGTGCCAGCAGTTACTCCGGGTTTCCGACCCATTCACCCCTCCACTTT. This codes for CASSYSGFPTHSPLHF.

The chain combines TRBV18 with TRBJ2-7, with D perhaps matching TRBD2 (6 bases). Germline V gene data show CDR1 as KGHSH and CDR2 as LQKENI. The CDR3 contains 14 residues. Trimming cost V 5 bases and J 2 bases, with 13 bases left between them. The CDR3 DNA reads as TGTGCCAGCTCATCCCTGGGACTGACCTACGAGCAGTACTTC. Its protein is CASSSLGLTYEQYF.

This chain joins TRBV27 and TRBJ1-2; D is unresolved. V was trimmed by 5 bases and J by 5 bases, leaving 15 bases between them. CDR3 size: 14 residues. The germline V gene encodes CDR1 MNHEY and CDR2 SMNVEV (reference sequence). CDR3 amino acids: CASSPLPPAYGYTF. The CDR3 DNA follows: TGTGCCAGCAGTCCCCTCCCCCCGGCTTATGGCTACACCTTC.

The V call is TRBV19, the J call TRBJ1-1, with 7 bases identical to TRBD1. The germline gives CDR1 LNHDA, CDR2 SQIVND (reference sequence). This CDR3 contains 13 residues. V was clipped by 6 bases and J by 4 bases; unmatched bases: 5. The CDR3 loop reads CASRDRAGTEAFF. CDR3 sequence (DNA): TGTGCCAGTAGAGACAGGGCGGGCACTGAAGCTTTCTTT.

The chain links TRBV30 to TRBJ2-7; 7 bases are a match to TRBD1. The trim removed 2 bases at V and 4 bases at J, leaving 8 bases unmatched. The germline V gene encodes CDR1 GTSNPN and CDR2 SVGIG (reference sequence). The CDR3 is made up of 14 amino acids. CDR3 in amino acids: CAWSPWDSRYEQYF. The CDR3, as DNA: TGTGCCTGGAGTCCCTGGGACAGCAGATACGAGCAGTACTTC.

This clone was detected once. The V call is TRBV7-2, the J call TRBJ1-2; a possible D gene is TRBD1 (6 bases). Trimming removed 3 bases at V and 3 bases at J, with 11 bases between. This CDR3 is built from 14 residues. Germline CDR1 and CDR2: SGHTA and FQGNSA. The CDR3 DNA is TGTGCCAGCAGCTTTGATTACAGGGACTATGGCTACACCTTC. It yields the protein CASSFDYRDYGYTF.

The chain is built from TRBV2 and TRBJ2-4, with D perhaps TRBD2 (6 bases). V lost 4 bases and J 1 base, leaving 11 bases between the germline ends. The CDR3 is 15 amino acids. CDR1 is SNHLY, CDR2 FYNNEI, per germline. Written as DNA, the CDR3 is TGTGCCAGCAGTGCGGTGGAGGGGGCCAAAAACATTCAGTACTTC. It yields the protein CASSAVEGAKNIQYF.